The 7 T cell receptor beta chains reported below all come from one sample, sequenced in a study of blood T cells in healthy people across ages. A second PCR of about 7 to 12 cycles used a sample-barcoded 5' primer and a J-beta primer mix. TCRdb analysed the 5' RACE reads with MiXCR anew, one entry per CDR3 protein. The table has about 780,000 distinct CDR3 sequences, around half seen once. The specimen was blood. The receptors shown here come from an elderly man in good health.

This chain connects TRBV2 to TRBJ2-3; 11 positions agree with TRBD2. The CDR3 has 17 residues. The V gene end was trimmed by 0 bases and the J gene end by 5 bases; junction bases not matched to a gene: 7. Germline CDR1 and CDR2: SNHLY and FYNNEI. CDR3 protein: CASSEALLTSGEDTQYF. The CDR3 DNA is TGTGCCAGCAGTGAAGCGCTTCTGACTAGCGGGGAAGATACGCAGTATTTT.

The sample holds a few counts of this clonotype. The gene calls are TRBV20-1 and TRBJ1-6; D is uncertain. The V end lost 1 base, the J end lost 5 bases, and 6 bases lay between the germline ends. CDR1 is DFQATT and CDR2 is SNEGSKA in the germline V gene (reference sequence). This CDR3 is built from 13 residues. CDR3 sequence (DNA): TGCAGTGCTAGAGGTCTCGATAATTCACCCCTCCACTTT. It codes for CSARGLDNSPLHF.

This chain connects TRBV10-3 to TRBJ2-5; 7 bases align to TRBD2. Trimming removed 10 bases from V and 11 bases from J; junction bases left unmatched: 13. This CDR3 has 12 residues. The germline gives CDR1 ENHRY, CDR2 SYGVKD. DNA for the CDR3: TGTGCCACCCAGGGAGGGGAGGATGAGCAGTACTTC. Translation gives CATQGGEDEQYF.

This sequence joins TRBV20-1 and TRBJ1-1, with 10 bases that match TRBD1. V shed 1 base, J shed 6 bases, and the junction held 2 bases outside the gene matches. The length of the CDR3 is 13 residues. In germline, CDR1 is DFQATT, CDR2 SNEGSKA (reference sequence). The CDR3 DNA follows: TGCAGTGCTAGAGGGGACAGGGGTTCTGAAGCTTTCTTT. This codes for CSARGDRGSEAFF.

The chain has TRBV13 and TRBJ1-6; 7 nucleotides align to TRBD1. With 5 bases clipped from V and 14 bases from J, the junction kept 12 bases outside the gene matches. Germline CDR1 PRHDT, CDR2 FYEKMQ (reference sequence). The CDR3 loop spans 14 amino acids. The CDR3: CASSTRTGAGALHF. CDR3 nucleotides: TGTGCCAGCAGCACCCGAACAGGGGCGGGGGCCCTCCACTTT.

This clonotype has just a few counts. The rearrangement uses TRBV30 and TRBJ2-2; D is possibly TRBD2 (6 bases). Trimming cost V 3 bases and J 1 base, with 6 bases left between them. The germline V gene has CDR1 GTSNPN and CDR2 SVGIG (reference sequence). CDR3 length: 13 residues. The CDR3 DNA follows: TGTGCCTGGAGCGGGGGGAACACCGGGGAGCTGTTTTTT. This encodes CAWSGGNTGELFF.

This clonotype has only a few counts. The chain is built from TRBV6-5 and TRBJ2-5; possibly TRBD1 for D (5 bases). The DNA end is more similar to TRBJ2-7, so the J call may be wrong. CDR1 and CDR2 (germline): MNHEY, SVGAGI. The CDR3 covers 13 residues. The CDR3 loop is CASSYSQGYEQYF. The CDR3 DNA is TGTGCCAGCAGTTACTCGCAGGGCTACGAGCAGTACTTC.